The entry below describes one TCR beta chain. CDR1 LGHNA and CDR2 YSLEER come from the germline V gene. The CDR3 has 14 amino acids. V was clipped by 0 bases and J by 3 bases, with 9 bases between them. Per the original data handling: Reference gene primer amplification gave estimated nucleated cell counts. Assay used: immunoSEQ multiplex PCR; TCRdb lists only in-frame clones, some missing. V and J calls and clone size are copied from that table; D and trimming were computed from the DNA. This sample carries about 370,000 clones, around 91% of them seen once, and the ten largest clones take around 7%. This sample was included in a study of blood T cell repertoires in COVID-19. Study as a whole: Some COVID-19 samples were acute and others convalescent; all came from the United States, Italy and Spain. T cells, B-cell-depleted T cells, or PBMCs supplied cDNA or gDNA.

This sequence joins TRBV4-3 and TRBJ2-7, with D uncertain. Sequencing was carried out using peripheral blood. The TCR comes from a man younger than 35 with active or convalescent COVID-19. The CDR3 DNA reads TGCGCCAGCAGCCAAGATTTAAGAGGCTACGAGCAGTACTTC. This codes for CASSQDLRGYEQYF.